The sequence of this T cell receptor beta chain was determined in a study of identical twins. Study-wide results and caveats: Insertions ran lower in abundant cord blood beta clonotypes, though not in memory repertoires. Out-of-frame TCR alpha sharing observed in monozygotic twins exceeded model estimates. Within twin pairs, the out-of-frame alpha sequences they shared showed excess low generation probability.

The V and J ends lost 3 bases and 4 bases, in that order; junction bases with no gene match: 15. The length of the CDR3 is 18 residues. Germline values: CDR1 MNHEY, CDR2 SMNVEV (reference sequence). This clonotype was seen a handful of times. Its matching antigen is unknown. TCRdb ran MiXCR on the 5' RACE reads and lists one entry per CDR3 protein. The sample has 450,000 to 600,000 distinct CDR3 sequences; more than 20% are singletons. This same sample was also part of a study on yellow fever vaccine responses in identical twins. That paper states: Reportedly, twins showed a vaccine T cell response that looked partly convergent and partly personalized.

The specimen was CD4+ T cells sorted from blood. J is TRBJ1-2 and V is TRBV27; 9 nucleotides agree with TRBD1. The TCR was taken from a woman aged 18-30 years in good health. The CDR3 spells CASSFSRTGVGASYGYTF. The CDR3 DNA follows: TGTGCCAGCAGTTTTTCGAGGACAGGGGTTGGGGCTAGCTATGGCTACACCTTC.